This T cell receptor beta chain was captured by sequencing in a study of a mutant IDH1 vaccine in newly diagnosed glioma. Study-wide context: Commencement of vaccination occurred 4-6 weeks following radiotherapy alone, or concurrently with temozolomide cycles. Patients arrived already treated with radiotherapy, temozolomide, or both, most having had both. Broader study findings: Whatever changes occurred in top peripheral T cell clonotypes seemed unrelated to pseudoprogression.

Documented time point: week 35, safety follow-up. Vaccine doses each comprised 300 ug of mutant IDH1 20-mer peptide, with topical imiquimod. Germline-derived CDR1 and CDR2 are SGHNT and YENEEA. The V end lost 5 bases, the J end lost 1 base, and 17 bases lay between the germline ends. CDR3 length: 17 residues. For this clone: Its antigen is undetermined.

Profiling relied on immunoSEQ multiplex PCR, and the TCRdb table lists in-frame clones only, not all of them. The top ten clones hold roughly 6.6% of a sample with about 32,000 clones, roughly 80% of them seen once. V usage is TRBV11-3 and J usage is TRBJ2-2, with D possibly being TRBD2 (6 bases). The receptor was derived from a woman aged 18-29 years with glioma. Sequences were derived from PBMCs, sampled from a glioma patient whose treatment included an IDH1 peptide vaccine. CDR3: CASSPSGLRMNTGELFF. Here the CDR3 DNA reads TGTGCCAGCAGCCCCTCAGGACTACGGATGAACACCGGGGAGCTGTTTTTT.